This TCR beta chain was recorded in a study of blood T cell repertoires in COVID-19. About the study: Samples taken during acute and convalescent COVID-19 were collected in the United States, Italy and Spain.

TCRdb's copy holds only in-frame clones and misses some; the assay was immunoSEQ multiplex PCR. The sample lists 99,000 or so clones; 90% to 95% were seen once. CDR1 and CDR2 (germline): LGHDT, YNNKEL (reference sequence). Trimming pared 4 bases from V and 3 bases from J, leaving 7 bases between. The CDR3 totals 13 residues. This clone was observed once. This receptor was identified in a human donor in a cohort sampled during active COVID-19. The sample consisted of peripheral blood. This sequence joins TRBV3-1 (or the pseudogene TRBV3-2) and TRBJ2-1, with no clear D. CDR3 DNA sequence: TGTGCCAGCAGCCTAGTGCGCTACAATGAGCAGTTCTTC. Translating it yields CASSLVRYNEQFF.